This is a list of T cell receptor beta chains from one sample in a study of shared clonotypes between healthy human individuals. The data were produced by immunoSEQ multiplex PCR, yet TCRdb's version contains in-frame clones alone and is incomplete. This sample has 560,000 or so clones; 95% to 97% occur once, and the top ten carry approximately 0.1%. The sample comprised naive CD8+ T cells sorted from blood. The source is a young woman in good health. Both conserved end residues are part of each CDR3. Each record gives: J gene, clone size, D gene, V gene, CDR3 DNA, CDR3 protein. A D gene is named only where the DNA matches it firmly. Clone size is shown for a subset of rows, as once, few, many or a class of expanded clone.

j_call: TRBJ2-2; clone_size: .; d_call: TRBD2; v_call: TRBV28; cdr3_nt: TGTGCCAGCAGTAGGTGGACTAGCGGGAGGGAAATCGGGGAGCTGTTTTTT; cdr3_aa: CASSRWTSGREIGELFF
j_call: TRBJ2-7; clone_size: .; d_call: TRBD1; v_call: TRBV7-9; cdr3_nt: TGTGCCAGCAGCCCAGACAGGGGGCGGATAGCCGAGCAGTACTTC; cdr3_aa: CASSPDRGRIAEQYF
j_call: TRBJ2-7; clone_size: .; d_call: TRBD1; v_call: TRBV4-1; cdr3_nt: TGCGCCAGCAGCCAAGCGGGGACAGCAACCTACGAGCAGTACTTC; cdr3_aa: CASSQAGTATYEQYF
j_call: TRBJ2-7; clone_size: .; d_call: TRBD1; v_call: TRBV9; cdr3_nt: TGTGCCAGCAGCGTGGGGGACAGCTACGAGCAGTACTTC; cdr3_aa: CASSVGDSYEQYF
j_call: TRBJ2-1; clone_size: .; d_call: .; v_call: TRBV7-9; cdr3_nt: TGTGCCAGCAGCCCGAGCCTAGGCCCTCTCTACAATGAGCAGTTCTTC; cdr3_aa: CASSPSLGPLYNEQFF
j_call: TRBJ1-2; clone_size: .; d_call: .; v_call: TRBV5-6; cdr3_nt: TGTGCCAGCAGCTGGGACGGCTTTCAGTATGGCTACACCTTC; cdr3_aa: CASSWDGFQYGYTF
j_call: TRBJ2-7; clone_size: .; d_call: TRBD2; v_call: TRBV28; cdr3_nt: TGTGCCAACTTTAGCGGGAGTAGATACGAGCAGTACTTC; cdr3_aa: CANFSGSRYEQYF
j_call: TRBJ1-4; clone_size: .; d_call: .; v_call: TRBV5-1; cdr3_nt: TGCGCCAGCAGCCCTTCCAGACAGAGAGAGAATGAAAAACTGTTTTTT; cdr3_aa: CASSPSRQRENEKLFF
j_call: TRBJ1-5; clone_size: .; d_call: .; v_call: TRBV5-8; cdr3_nt: TGTGCCAGCAGCCAGACAGGTCTCAATCAGCCCCAGCATTTT; cdr3_aa: CASSQTGLNQPQHF
j_call: TRBJ2-7; clone_size: .; d_call: .; v_call: TRBV5-6; cdr3_nt: TGTGCCAGCAGCTTGGATGCCTCCTACGAGCAGTACTTC; cdr3_aa: CASSLDASYEQYF
j_call: TRBJ2-5; clone_size: .; d_call: TRBD1; v_call: TRBV7-6; cdr3_nt: TGTGCCAGCAGCTTCACAGGGGCGGCGGAGACCCAGTACTTC; cdr3_aa: CASSFTGAAETQYF
j_call: TRBJ2-1; clone_size: .; d_call: .; v_call: TRBV27; cdr3_nt: TGTGCCAGCAGCCCCCTGGGGGGCGGAGAGGGACTCTACAATGAGCAGTTCTTC; cdr3_aa: CASSPLGGGEGLYNEQFF
j_call: TRBJ1-1; clone_size: once; d_call: .; v_call: TRBV20-1; cdr3_nt: TGCAGTGCTACTGGACAGCTTGAAGCTTTCTTT; cdr3_aa: CSATGQLEAFF
j_call: TRBJ2-1; clone_size: .; d_call: .; v_call: TRBV29-1; cdr3_nt: TGCAGCGTTGATAACTACCCAAGGATTGTCTACAATGAGCAGTTCTTC; cdr3_aa: CSVDNYPRIVYNEQFF
j_call: TRBJ2-2; clone_size: .; d_call: .; v_call: TRBV11-2; cdr3_nt: TGTGCCAGCAGCCTCGTTTGGGGTACCGGGGAGCTGTTTTTT; cdr3_aa: CASSLVWGTGELFF
j_call: TRBJ1-2; clone_size: .; d_call: TRBD1; v_call: TRBV28; cdr3_nt: TGTGCCAGCAGTTTAACAGGGGGCGGCTACACCTTC; cdr3_aa: CASSLTGGGYTF
j_call: TRBJ2-1; clone_size: .; d_call: .; v_call: TRBV28; cdr3_nt: TGTGCCAGCAGTTTAGAAGGGACTTCACTTTTCTTC; cdr3_aa: CASSLEGTSLFF
j_call: TRBJ2-3; clone_size: .; d_call: .; v_call: TRBV27; cdr3_nt: TGTGCCAGCAGTTTAGTAGTTGGAACAGATACGCAGTATTTT; cdr3_aa: CASSLVVGTDTQYF
j_call: TRBJ2-1; clone_size: .; d_call: .; v_call: TRBV28; cdr3_nt: TGTGCCAGCAGTCCGCGGGACTTAGGATATGAGCAGTTCTTC; cdr3_aa: CASSPRDLGYEQFF
j_call: TRBJ1-4; clone_size: .; d_call: .; v_call: TRBV5-1; cdr3_nt: TGCGCCAGCAGCGAGCCGACGGGCTCGGAAAAACTGTTTTTT; cdr3_aa: CASSEPTGSEKLFF
j_call: TRBJ2-2; clone_size: .; d_call: .; v_call: TRBV4-1; cdr3_nt: TGCGCCAGCAGCCAGGGCAACGGGGAGCTGTTTTTT; cdr3_aa: CASSQGNGELFF
j_call: TRBJ2-3; clone_size: .; d_call: .; v_call: TRBV5-6; cdr3_nt: TGTGCCAGCAGGGACCGGGACCGGTACCCAAAAAGCACAGATACGCAGTATTTT; cdr3_aa: CASRDRDRYPKSTDTQYF
j_call: TRBJ2-7; clone_size: few; d_call: .; v_call: TRBV4-1; cdr3_nt: TGCGCCAGCAGCCCCGGGCCGCTAACCCCGGTGGAGCAGTACTTC; cdr3_aa: CASSPGPLTPVEQYF
j_call: TRBJ2-2; clone_size: .; d_call: .; v_call: TRBV21-1; cdr3_nt: TGTGCCAGCAGACCACCGGGACAGATGAACACCGGGGAGCTGTTTTTT; cdr3_aa: CASRPPGQMNTGELFF
j_call: TRBJ2-7; clone_size: .; d_call: .; v_call: TRBV28; cdr3_nt: TGTGCCAGCAGTTTATCGCGGGCCTACGAGCAGTACTTC; cdr3_aa: CASSLSRAYEQYF
j_call: TRBJ2-7; clone_size: .; d_call: .; v_call: TRBV4-1; cdr3_nt: TGCGCCAGCAGCCAAGTTGGTGGTGCGGACGAGCAGTACTTC; cdr3_aa: CASSQVGGADEQYF
j_call: TRBJ2-7; clone_size: .; d_call: .; v_call: TRBV27; cdr3_nt: TGTGCCAGCGCCTCCGGGTCTCGCTCCTACGAGCAGTACTTC; cdr3_aa: CASASGSRSYEQYF
j_call: TRBJ2-3; clone_size: .; d_call: TRBD2; v_call: TRBV9; cdr3_nt: TGTGCCAGCAGCAGGCAGGGACTAGGTACAGATACGCAGTATTTT; cdr3_aa: CASSRQGLGTDTQYF
j_call: TRBJ2-1; clone_size: .; d_call: .; v_call: TRBV27; cdr3_nt: TGTGCCAGCAGCTCCTCCCCGCCGGGGTACAATGAGCAGTTCTTC; cdr3_aa: CASSSSPPGYNEQFF
j_call: TRBJ2-7; clone_size: .; d_call: TRBD2; v_call: TRBV5-6; cdr3_nt: TGTGCCAGCAGCTTGGCCATTGCACTAGCGGGAGACGAGCAGTACTTC; cdr3_aa: CASSLAIALAGDEQYF
j_call: TRBJ2-3; clone_size: .; d_call: TRBD2; v_call: TRBV6-1; cdr3_nt: TGTGCCAGCGCATACTCCGGACTAGCGGCAGATACGCAGTATTTT; cdr3_aa: CASAYSGLAADTQYF
j_call: TRBJ2-7; clone_size: .; d_call: .; v_call: TRBV5-6; cdr3_nt: TGTGCCAGCAGCCTTTGGAGTTCCTACGAGCAGTACTTC; cdr3_aa: CASSLWSSYEQYF
j_call: TRBJ2-7; clone_size: .; d_call: .; v_call: TRBV4-1; cdr3_nt: TGCGCCAGCAGCCAACACCAGACCGGGACGGCTTCCTACGAGCAGTACTTC; cdr3_aa: CASSQHQTGTASYEQYF
j_call: TRBJ2-1; clone_size: .; d_call: .; v_call: TRBV4-1; cdr3_nt: TGCGCCAGCAGCCCCTCAAGCGGCAGCAATGAGCAGTTCTTC; cdr3_aa: CASSPSSGSNEQFF
j_call: TRBJ2-7; clone_size: .; d_call: .; v_call: TRBV5-7; cdr3_nt: TGTGCCAGCAGCTTGCAGGGTAGCGTCTCCTACGAGCAGTACTTC; cdr3_aa: CASSLQGSVSYEQYF
j_call: TRBJ2-1; clone_size: once; d_call: TRBD2; v_call: TRBV10-2; cdr3_nt: TGCGCCAGCGAGAGGACTAGCTGGAAAAACAATGAGCAGTTCTTC; cdr3_aa: CASERTSWKNNEQFF
j_call: TRBJ2-5; clone_size: .; d_call: .; v_call: TRBV28; cdr3_nt: TGTGCCAGCAGTTTCTTTTCGGGAGAGACCCAGTACTTC; cdr3_aa: CASSFFSGETQYF